This T cell receptor (beta chain) was sequenced for a study of T cells in Graves' hyperthyroidism and ophthalmopathy. Amplification of TCR beta CDR3 regions used RNA as the template. HTBI primers were the set used in a first-round RT-PCR of the TCR CDR3. TCRdb independently ran MiXCR on the multiplex PCR reads; one entry per CDR3 protein. The data contain about 600,000 distinct CDR3 sequences, roughly 15% of them seen just once; the ten biggest clones take up 9.5% to 15%. Germline lookup yields CDR1 LGHNT and CDR2 FRNRAP. The CDR3 sequence is 12 residues long. V lost 6 bases, J lost 13 bases, and 15 bases lay in between.

The chain joins TRBV12-5 to TRBJ1-4, with D maybe TRBD1 (5 bases). Material: blood. The source is a woman aged 45 to 65 with Graves' ophthalmopathy. CDR3 protein: CASGLGGGGLFF. CDR3 bases: TGTGCTAGTGGCCTGGGTGGGGGTGGACTGTTTTTT.